This T cell receptor (beta chain) was captured in a study of shared clonotypes between healthy human individuals. Repertoires were generated with immunoSEQ multiplex PCR, while TCRdb's copy carries only in-frame clones and drops some. The sample consists of roughly 1,800,000 clones, roughly 94% of them appearing once. Germline V gene sequence: CDR1 GTSNPN, CDR2 SVGIG (reference sequence). This CDR3 is 12 amino acids long. V gave up 8 bases and J gave up 0 bases, with 7 bases separating them. CD45RO-negative cells were positively selected for CCR7, leaving out terminally differentiated effector memory CD45RA+ cells.

The clonotype was recovered from a man aged 18 to 29 in good health. The rearrangement uses TRBV30 and TRBJ1-4; D gene unclear. The sequencing sample was made of naive CD8+ T cells sorted from blood. The CDR3 DNA reads TGTGCCCTCCAGGCAACTAATGAAAAACTGTTTTTT. Translation: CALQATNEKLFF.